These T cell receptor beta chains were read from a single sample in a study of blood T cell repertoires in COVID-19. Libraries were prepared by immunoSEQ multiplex PCR; TCRdb keeps only in-frame clonotypes and omits some of them. The sample has hundreds of thousands of clones; approximately 87% are singletons. Sequencing was performed on peripheral blood. Receptors were obtained from a man aged 55 to 70 who had recovered from COVID-19. CDR3s include the opening cysteine and the closing phenylalanine or tryptophan. Fields, in order: J gene, D gene, V gene, clone size, CDR3 DNA, CDR3 protein. D genes are given only for firm matches. Clone size, where shown, is once, few, many, or a class for clones that have expanded.

>TRBJ1-5|-|TRBV19|-
TGTGCCAGTAGTATCGGGAGGGGCAATCAGCCCCAGCATTTT
CASSIGRGNQPQHF
>TRBJ2-5|-|TRBV30|-
TGTGCCTGGAGTGTAGAACAGGGCGGCTTAGAGACCCAGTACTTC
CAWSVEQGGLETQYF
>TRBJ2-3|-|TRBV5-4|-
TGTGCCAGCACCTTATCAGGGGGCACAGATACGCAGTATTTT
CASTLSGGTDTQYF
>TRBJ1-1|TRBD1|TRBV3-1/TRBV3-2|-
TGTGCCAGCAGCCAAGAGGAGGGGGCTTGGACTGAAGCTTTCTTT
CASSQEEGAWTEAFF
>TRBJ1-6|-|TRBV4-2|once
TGTGCCAGCAGCCAAGAGGCAGGCAGCCTCTTTAATTCACCCCTCCACTTT
CASSQEAGSLFNSPLHF
>TRBJ2-1|TRBD2|TRBV5-4|-
TGTGCCAGCAGCCCGGGACTAGCGGGGCGTTCCAATGAGCAGTTCTTC
CASSPGLAGRSNEQFF
>TRBJ1-5|-|TRBV3-1/TRBV3-2|once
TGTGCCAGCGGGGAGAGCGGTCAGCCCCAGCATTTT
CASGESGQPQHF
>TRBJ2-7|TRBD2|TRBV5-1|few
TGCGCCAGCAGCTTTTCGCTAGCGGGAGCGGGGGAGCAGTACTTC
CASSFSLAGAGEQYF
>TRBJ1-2|-|TRBV7-3|-
TGTGCCAGCAGCTTAAGCAGGGGAGATGGCTACACCTTC
CASSLSRGDGYTF
>TRBJ2-5|TRBD2|TRBV4-2|-
TGTGCCAGCAGCCAAGGACTAGCCCCAGAGACCCAGTACTTC
CASSQGLAPETQYF
>TRBJ1-2|-|TRBV6-6|-
TGTGCCAGCAGTTCCAACACAAACAGGGCTGGCTATGGCTACACCTTC
CASSSNTNRAGYGYTF
>TRBJ1-1|TRBD1|TRBV18|-
TGTGCCAGCTCACGGAACAGGGGGGAGGGCACTGAAGCTTTCTTT
CASSRNRGEGTEAFF
>TRBJ1-4|-|TRBV6-5|many
TGTGCCAGCACCGTAGGGGCCAGGGGTCGTGAAAAACTGTTTTTT
CASTVGARGREKLFF
>TRBJ1-5|TRBD1|TRBV5-1|-
TGCGCCAGCAGCCCTGGACAGGGGGCAGGAGGCAATCAGCCCCAGCATTTT
CASSPGQGAGGNQPQHF
>TRBJ2-5|TRBD2|TRBV5-1|-
TGCGCCAGCAGCCAGGGACTAGCGGGAGGTCGGGAGACCCAGTACTTC
CASSQGLAGGRETQYF
>TRBJ2-7|TRBD1|TRBV28|-
TGTGCCAGCAGTTCCGGGACAGGGCACTACGAGCAGTACTTC
CASSSGTGHYEQYF
>TRBJ2-3|TRBD1|TRBV5-6|-
TGTGCCAGCAGCTTGGAGCTGAGACAGGGTACTTGGTCCACAGATACGCAGTATTTT
CASSLELRQGTWSTDTQYF
>TRBJ1-6|TRBD1|TRBV7-9|-
TGTGCCAGCAGCTTCTTACAGGGGAATTCACCCCTCCACTTT
CASSFLQGNSPLHF
>TRBJ1-2|-|TRBV30|-
TGTGCCTGGAGTGTGCGAGGGTGGACGCTGACCCCGGCTAACTATGGCTACACCTTC
CAWSVRGWTLTPANYGYTF
>TRBJ1-2|-|TRBV30|-
TGTGCCTGGAGTCCTACAGCCTATGGCTACACCTTC
CAWSPTAYGYTF
>TRBJ1-5|TRBD1|TRBV6-6|-
TGTGCCAGCAGTTCACTACAGGGGACGGATCAGCCCCAGCATTTT
CASSSLQGTDQPQHF
>TRBJ2-7|TRBD1|TRBV27|-
TGTGCCAGCGTCCGGGACAGGGGGCTCGGCGAGCAGTACTTC
CASVRDRGLGEQYF
>TRBJ2-7|-|TRBV5-1|-
TGCGCCAGCAGCTTGCGGGCAGGGGTTTCCTACGAGCAGTACTTC
CASSLRAGVSYEQYF
>TRBJ1-2|TRBD1|TRBV30|few
TGTGCCTGGAGTGTACTCGGGGACAGGCCGGGTGGCTACACCTTC
CAWSVLGDRPGGYTF
>TRBJ2-5|-|TRBV16|-
TGTGCCAGCAGCCAAAGGGGAGGTACAGAAGAGACCCAGTACTTC
CASSQRGGTEETQYF
>TRBJ2-1|-|TRBV4-3|-
TGCGCCAGCAGCCGAGACTCTAGCTCCTACAATGAGCAGTTCTTC
CASSRDSSSYNEQFF
>TRBJ2-7|-|TRBV19|-
TGTGCCAGTAGTACCCTGCGGACAGTGAGCTCCTACGAGCAGTACTTC
CASSTLRTVSSYEQYF
>TRBJ2-1|-|TRBV5-1|once
TGCGCCAGCAGCAGCCGGGCGGGGTTGGACAATGAGCAGTTCTTC
CASSSRAGLDNEQFF
>TRBJ2-7|-|TRBV3-1/TRBV3-2|once
TGTGCCAGCAGCCAACGCGGTTCCTACGAGCAGTACTTC
CASSQRGSYEQYF
>TRBJ1-2|TRBD1|TRBV5-6|-
TGTGCCAGCAGCTTGGGTACAGGGGTATCGTATGGCTACACCTTC
CASSLGTGVSYGYTF
>TRBJ2-3|-|TRBV12-3/TRBV12-4|-
TGTGCCACCCGACAGACAGATACGCAGTATTTT
CATRQTDTQYF
>TRBJ1-2|-|TRBV9|-
TGTGCCAGCAGCGTTACCCGGGGTTATGGCTACACCTTC
CASSVTRGYGYTF